This T cell receptor (beta chain) was found in a study of CD8 T cells in ankylosing spondylitis. Study-level points and caveats: Reportedly, significant enrichment of disease-linked clones occurred in matched ankylosing spondylitis synovial fluid. Existing reports had already noted some motif variants in reactive arthritis synovial fluid and blood. Blood of patients with ankylosing spondylitis appeared to be characterized by a TCR beta motif of several highly homologous variants. Disease-linked clones proved CD8+ and comparatively uncommon in peripheral blood.

CDR1 and CDR2 from the germline V gene are MNHNS and SASEGT. The CDR3 runs to 14 residues. With 5 bases clipped from V and 7 bases from J, the junction kept 6 bases outside the gene matches. It was by quantitative 5'-RACE with molecular barcodes that TCR beta libraries were made. TCRdb recomputed calls from the 5' RACE reads with MiXCR, one row per CDR3 protein. The sample lists a few hundred thousand distinct CDR3 sequences; 20% to 25% were seen once. This clonotype was found a few times. Its specificity is unknown. This sequence originates from a male donor with ankylosing spondylitis. The chain uses TRBV6-1 and TRBJ1-5; 9 positions match TRBD1. The specimen sequenced was blood, either unsorted or a sorted T cell fraction (not recorded which). In nucleotides, the CDR3 is TGTGCCAGCAGTCGGGACAGGGACATCCAGCCCCAGCATTTT. Amino acids: CASSRDRDIQPQHF.